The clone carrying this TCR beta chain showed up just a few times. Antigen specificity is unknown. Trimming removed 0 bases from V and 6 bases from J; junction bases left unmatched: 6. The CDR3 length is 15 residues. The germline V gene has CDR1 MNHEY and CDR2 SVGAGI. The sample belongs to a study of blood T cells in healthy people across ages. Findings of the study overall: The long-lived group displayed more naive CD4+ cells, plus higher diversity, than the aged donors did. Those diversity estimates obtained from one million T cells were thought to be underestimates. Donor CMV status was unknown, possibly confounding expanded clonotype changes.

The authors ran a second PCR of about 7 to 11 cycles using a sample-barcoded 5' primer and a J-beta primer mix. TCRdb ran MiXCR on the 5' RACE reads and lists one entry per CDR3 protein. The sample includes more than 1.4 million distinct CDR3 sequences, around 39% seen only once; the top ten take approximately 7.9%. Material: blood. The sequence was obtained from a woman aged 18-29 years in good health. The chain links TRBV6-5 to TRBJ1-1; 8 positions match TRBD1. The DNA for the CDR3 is TGTGCCAGCAGTTACTCGAGACAGGGGCTCTCTGAAGCTTTCTTT. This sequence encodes CASSYSRQGLSEAFF.